The 27 T cell receptor beta chains below come from one sample, sequenced in a study of Graves' ophthalmopathy and Graves' hyperthyroidism. Investigators amplified TCR beta CDR3 regions from RNA transcripts. RT-PCR in the first round used HTBI primers; a second-round multiplex PCR followed. TCRdb reanalysed the multiplex PCR reads using MiXCR and keeps one entry per CDR3 protein. The sample includes hundreds of thousands of distinct CDR3 sequences, 22% seen only once; the top ten take around 6.5%. The specimen sequenced was peripheral blood. The receptors come from a woman under 30 with stable Graves' hyperthyroidism. Some clones in this sample may be carry-over from other donors' samples.

At least ten counts were recorded for this clonotype. The chain carries TRBV3-1 and TRBJ2-5, with 10 nucleotides matching TRBD2. The germline gives CDR1 LGHDT, CDR2 YNNKEL (reference sequence). V shed 4 bases and J 5 bases; nucleotides not matched to a gene: 10. The CDR3 length is 16 residues. CDR3 sequence reads: CASSRLAGEMDETQYF. CDR3 nucleotide sequence: TGTGCCAGCAGCCGTCTAGCGGGGGAGATGGACGAGACCCAGTACTTC.

Turning to this clonotype: A much larger clone differs by one base, so this may be a read error. The CDR3 spells CTSSVTGGFQYSPLHF. The CDR3 DNA follows: TGTACCAGCAGCGTAACTGGTGGGTTCCAGTATTCACCCCTCCACTTT. J is TRBJ1-6 and V is TRBV9; D remains unclear. This CDR3 comprises 16 residues. Germline CDR1 and CDR2: SGDLS and YYNGEE.

This clonotype was counted at least ten times. The chain uses TRBV20-1 and TRBJ1-2; D might be TRBD1 (6 bases). Trimming left V 1 base short and J 7 bases short, with 16 bases between. This CDR3 is 14 amino acids long. Germline CDR1 DFQATT, CDR2 SNEGSKA (reference sequence). The CDR3, as DNA: TGCAGTGCTAGAGCAGGGGCCTCTGGGAGTGGCTACACCTTC. Amino acid sequence: CSARAGASGSGYTF.

J is TRBJ2-5 and V is TRBV19; TRBD1 is a possible D gene (5 bases). Germline V gene data show CDR1 as LNHDA and CDR2 as SQIVND (reference sequence). The CDR3 has 15 residues. Deletions cut 0 bases from V and 4 bases from J, with 12 bases between. Here the CDR3 DNA reads TGTGCCAGTAGTATAGATCCGGCAGGGATAGAGACCCAGTACTTC. Its protein product is CASSIDPAGIETQYF.

The CDR3 sequence: CASSYTAAAFGEVTGELFF. The DNA of the CDR3 is TGTGCCAGCAGTTACACGGCGGCAGCCTTCGGGGAGGTAACCGGGGAGCTGTTTTTT. The V call is TRBV6-2 or TRBV6-3, the J call TRBJ2-2, with D possibly being TRBD2 (6 bases). Germline-derived CDR1 and CDR2 are MNHEY and SVGEGT. V gave up 2 bases and J gave up 5 bases, with 24 bases separating them. The CDR3 consists of 19 residues.

The chain couples TRBV15 to TRBJ2-6; possible D gene TRBD1, 6 bases. CDR1 LNHNV and CDR2 YYDKDF come from the germline V gene (reference sequence). V lost 0 bases and J 2 bases, leaving 8 bases between the germline ends. This CDR3 is 16 amino acids long. This chain's CDR3 is CATSRDTGTGANVLTF. The CDR3 DNA follows: TGTGCCACCAGCAGAGACACAGGGACTGGGGCCAACGTCCTGACTTTC.

The chain carries TRBV28 and TRBJ1-1; 10 bases fit TRBD1. Per the germline V gene, CDR1 is MDHEN and CDR2 is SYDVKM. Trimming at V came to 5 bases and at J to 5 bases, leaving 5 bases not matched to a gene. The CDR3 has 14 amino acids. Written as DNA, the CDR3 is TGTGCCAGCAGTAGGGACAGGGGTTGGACTGAAGCTTTCTTT. Encoded protein: CASSRDRGWTEAFF.

The genes are TRBV6-2 or TRBV6-3 and TRBJ2-5, with 9 bases lining up with TRBD1. The germline gives CDR1 MNHEY, CDR2 SVGEGT. This CDR3 is 16 amino acids long. J gave up 4 bases and V 7 bases, and 13 bases lay outside the gene matches. CDR3 DNA: TGTGCCAGCAAGCTCACTGGACAGGGGAGCAGAGAGACCCAGTACTTC. It specifies CASKLTGQGSRETQYF.

The chain couples TRBV10-3 to TRBJ2-2; 11 nucleotides align to TRBD1. CDR1 and CDR2 (germline): ENHRY, SYGVKD. V shed 3 bases, J shed 7 bases, and the junction held 4 bases outside the gene matches. This CDR3 has 15 amino acids. The CDR3 coding sequence is TGTGCCATCAGTGATGGACAGGGGGCCGACGGGGAGCTGTTTTTT. It translates to CAISDGQGADGELFF.

This clonotype has ten or more counts. This chain connects TRBV5-1 to TRBJ1-2, with 8 bases aligning to TRBD1. This CDR3 has 14 amino acids. Trimming cost V 5 bases and J 3 bases; bases outside gene matches: 6. Germline CDR1 and CDR2: SGHRS and YFSETQ. CDR3: CASSPGGLDYGYTF. The CDR3, as DNA: TGCGCCAGCAGTCCAGGGGGCTTGGACTATGGCTACACCTTC.

Many counts were recorded for this clonotype. For the CDR3, the DNA is TGTGCCAGCAGCTCGTTCCGGGACAGGGGTTCTGGGGCCAACGTCCTGACTTTC. This encodes CASSSFRDRGSGANVLTF. The V gene is TRBV11-2, the J gene TRBJ2-6, with 10 bases identical to TRBD1. Unmatched junction bases numbered 7, after V lost 4 bases and J lost 1 base. Germline CDR1 SGHAT, CDR2 FQNNGV. This CDR3 spans 18 amino acids.

The V gene is TRBV29-1, the J gene TRBJ2-7, with D possibly being TRBD1 (6 bases). The germline gives CDR1 SQVTM, CDR2 ANQGSEA. This CDR3 has 12 residues. V was shortened by 7 bases and J by 2 bases, with 12 bases between the two germline ends. The CDR3 loop is CSGGNRAYEQYF. CDR3 nucleotides: TGCAGCGGGGGGAACAGGGCCTACGAGCAGTACTTC.

This clonotype appeared many times. V gene TRBV7-2 combines with J gene TRBJ1-5; D call uncertain. The V and J ends lost 1 base and 0 bases respectively, with 4 bases between them. The germline gives CDR1 SGHTA, CDR2 FQGNSA. The CDR3 has 14 amino acids. CDR3 amino acids: CASSLVSSNQPQHF. In DNA form, the CDR3 reads TGTGCCAGCAGCTTAGTTTCTAGCAATCAGCCCCAGCATTTT.

This clonotype was recorded at least ten times. This sequence joins TRBV6-1 and TRBJ1-5; D perhaps matches TRBD1 (5 bases). The CDR3 has 15 residues. Between the trimmed V and J ends, which lost 1 base and 6 bases, there was a span of 13 bases. Germline CDR1 reads MNHNS; CDR2 reads SASEGT. CDR3 residues: CASSEVVGDGQPQHF. The CDR3 region has the DNA TGTGCCAGCAGTGAAGTGGTAGGGGATGGTCAGCCCCAGCATTTT.

The chain links TRBV29-1 to TRBJ1-1; TRBD1 matches at 8 bases. This CDR3 is 14 amino acids long. V was clipped by 7 bases and J by 0 bases; unmatched bases: 7. Germline CDR1 and CDR2: SQVTM and ANQGSEA. CDR3 loop: CSARQGKLNTEAFF. DNA of the CDR3: TGCAGCGCTCGACAGGGGAAATTGAACACTGAAGCTTTCTTT.

Concerning this clonotype: An end of the junction does not agree with germline; a read error may underlie this. The rearrangement links TRBV7-2 to TRBJ2-3, with 8 nucleotides matching TRBD2. The CDR3 is made up of 15 amino acids. Germline CDR1 SGHTA, CDR2 FQGNSA. The DNA of the CDR3 is TGTGCCAGCAGATTAGCGGGAACTAGCACAGATACGCAGTATTTT. Its translation is CASRLAGTSTDTQYF. Full variable domain (missing parts from reference TRBV7-2 and TRBJ2-3): GAGVSQSPSNKVTEKGKDVELRCDPISGHTALYWYRQSLGQGLEFLIYFQGNSAPDKSGLPSDRFSAERTGGSVSTLTIQRTQQEDSAVYLCASRLAGTSTDTQYFGPGTRLTVL.

This clonotype was recorded many times. V and J are TRBV20-1 and TRBJ2-5, with D uncertain. CDR3 length equals 14 residues. The germline CDR1 and CDR2 sequences are DFQATT and SNEGSKA (reference sequence). V was clipped by 1 base and J by 1 base, with 10 bases between them. This chain's CDR3 is CSARGNQRQETQYF. The CDR3 DNA is TGCAGTGCTAGAGGGAACCAGCGCCAAGAGACCCAGTACTTC.

This rearrangement joins TRBV7-9 to TRBJ2-5; D gene unclear. V was trimmed by 1 base and J by 3 bases, leaving 12 bases between them. Germline CDR1 and CDR2: SEHNR and FQNEAQ (reference sequence). This CDR3 is built from 15 residues. CDR3 DNA: TGTGCCAGCAGCTTAGTGCTCGACACCGAAGAGACCCAGTACTTC. This codes for CASSLVLDTEETQYF.

This rearrangement joins TRBV20-1 to TRBJ1-5; a weak D match, TRBD1 (5 bases). The CDR3 extends over 14 amino acids. From germline, CDR1 is DFQATT and CDR2 SNEGSKA (reference sequence). Between the trimmed V and J ends, which lost 6 bases and 3 bases, there was a span of 15 bases. CDR3 residues: CSALGAGPNQPQHF. DNA for the CDR3: TGCAGTGCCCTCGGAGCGGGACCCAATCAGCCCCAGCATTTT.

This clonotype came up once. The gene calls are TRBV9 and TRBJ1-1; the match to TRBD1 covers 9 bases. The germline CDR1 and CDR2 sequences are SGDLS and YYNGEE. Trimming removed 5 bases from V and 4 bases from J; junction bases left unmatched: 6. The CDR3 has 14 amino acids. In DNA form, the CDR3 reads TGTGCCAGCAGTCGACAGGGGGAATTCACTGAAGCTTTCTTT. Translated: CASSRQGEFTEAFF.

The chain uses TRBV12-5 and TRBJ2-7; D is undetermined. Germline CDR1 is LGHNT and CDR2 is FRNRAP. The V gene lost 5 bases and the J gene lost 2 bases, with 4 bases spanning the gap. There are 11 residues in the CDR3. CDR3 loop: CASGHTYEQYF. The CDR3 DNA sequence: TGTGCTAGTGGTCATACCTACGAGCAGTACTTC.

This clonotype came up many times. The gene calls are TRBV20-1 and TRBJ2-7; 7 bases fit TRBD2. This CDR3 has 13 amino acids. Germline V gene sequence: CDR1 DFQATT, CDR2 SNEGSKA (reference sequence). With 1 base clipped from V and 4 bases from J, the junction kept 4 bases outside the gene matches. Here the CDR3 reads CSARGTREYEQYF. The CDR3 region has the DNA TGCAGTGCTAGAGGGACTAGGGAGTACGAGCAGTACTTC.

DNA for the CDR3: TGTGCCAGCAGCCTCAGTGTCAAAAACATTCAGTACTTC. Translated, it gives CASSLSVKNIQYF. V and J are TRBV9 and TRBJ2-4; unclear D gene. The CDR3 contains 13 residues. CDR1 is SGDLS and CDR2 is YYNGEE in the germline V gene. Trimming cost V 4 bases and J 3 bases, with 8 bases left between them.

This chain uses TRBV27 with TRBJ2-7; the D is unclear. This CDR3 region has 14 residues. Germline-derived CDR1 and CDR2 are MNHEY and SMNVEV (reference sequence). V was clipped by 6 bases and J by 3 bases, with 15 bases between them. The chain's CDR3 is CASSPTSAGYEQYF. For the CDR3, the DNA is TGTGCCAGCAGCCCTACCTCCGCAGGCTACGAGCAGTACTTC.

This clonotype was counted ten times or more. The chain has TRBV9 and TRBJ2-5; possibly TRBD1 for D (5 bases). CDR3 size: 13 residues. Germline V CDR1 and CDR2: SGDLS, YYNGEE. Trimming pared 3 bases from V and 5 bases from J, leaving 11 bases between. The CDR3 sequence is CASSASGKETQYF. CDR3 nucleotides: TGTGCCAGCAGCGCCTCAGGGAAGGAGACCCAGTACTTC. Variable domain in full (rest from reference TRBV9 and TRBJ2-5): DSGVTQTPKHLITATGQRVTLRCSPRSGDLSVYWYQQSLDQGLQFLIQYYNGEERAKGNILERFSAQQFPDLHSELNLSSLELGDSALYFCASSASGKETQYFGPGTRLLVL.

This clonotype has ten or more counts. Here the CDR3 DNA reads TGCAGTGCTAGAGATCGGCAGGGGACCTACGAGCAGTACTTC. Translated, it gives CSARDRQGTYEQYF. The chain couples TRBV20-1 to TRBJ2-7; D perhaps matches TRBD1 (6 bases). The CDR3 length is 14 residues. With 0 bases removed from V and 2 bases from J, the gap between germline ends came to 11 bases. Germline V gene data show CDR1 as DFQATT and CDR2 as SNEGSKA (reference sequence).

This clonotype was picked up many times. The chain links TRBV30 to TRBJ1-5; no clear D gene. Germline V gives CDR1 GTSNPN, CDR2 SVGIG (reference sequence). V dropped 2 bases and J dropped 1 base, with 3 bases sitting between them. The CDR3 totals 12 residues. The CDR3 sequence: CAWSLSNQPQHF. The DNA of the CDR3 is TGTGCCTGGAGTCTAAGCAATCAGCCCCAGCATTTT.